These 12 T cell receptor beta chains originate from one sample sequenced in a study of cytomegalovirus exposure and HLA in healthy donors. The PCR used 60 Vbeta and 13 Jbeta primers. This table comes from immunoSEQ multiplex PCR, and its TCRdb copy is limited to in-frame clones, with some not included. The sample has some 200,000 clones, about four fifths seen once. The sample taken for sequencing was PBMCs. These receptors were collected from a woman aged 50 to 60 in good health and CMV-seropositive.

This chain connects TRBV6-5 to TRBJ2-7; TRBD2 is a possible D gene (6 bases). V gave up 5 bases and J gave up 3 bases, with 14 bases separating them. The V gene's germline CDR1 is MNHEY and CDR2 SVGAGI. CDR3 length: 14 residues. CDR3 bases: TGTGCCAGCAGTGACGGCGGGGCCCACTACGAGCAGTACTTC. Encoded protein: CASSDGGAHYEQYF.

CDR3 loop: CATRDRGPYGYTF. The CDR3 DNA is TGTGCCACCCGGGACAGGGGGCCATATGGCTACACCTTC. The V and J genes are TRBV6-5 and TRBJ1-2; 12 bases map to TRBD1. The germline V gene has CDR1 MNHEY and CDR2 SVGAGI. The V and J ends lost 10 bases and 5 bases, in that order; junction bases with no gene match: 5. This CDR3 has 13 residues.

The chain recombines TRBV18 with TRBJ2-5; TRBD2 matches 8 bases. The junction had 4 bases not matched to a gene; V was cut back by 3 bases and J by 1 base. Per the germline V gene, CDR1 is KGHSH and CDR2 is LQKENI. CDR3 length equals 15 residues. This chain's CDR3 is CASSPNSGGQETQYF. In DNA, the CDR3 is TGTGCCAGCTCACCTAACAGCGGGGGCCAAGAGACCCAGTACTTC.

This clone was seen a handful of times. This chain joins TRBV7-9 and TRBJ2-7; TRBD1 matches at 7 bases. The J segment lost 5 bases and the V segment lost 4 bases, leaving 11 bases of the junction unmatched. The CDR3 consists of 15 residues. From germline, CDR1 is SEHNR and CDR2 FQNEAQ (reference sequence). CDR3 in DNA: TGTGCCAGCAGCTCCGGTTCGAACAGGGGCGACGAGCAGTACTTC. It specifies CASSSGSNRGDEQYF.

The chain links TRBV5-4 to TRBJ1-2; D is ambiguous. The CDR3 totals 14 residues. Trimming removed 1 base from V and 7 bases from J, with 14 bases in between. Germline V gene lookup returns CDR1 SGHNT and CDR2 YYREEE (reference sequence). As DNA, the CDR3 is TGTGCCAGCAGCTTGAGGGAGGTGATTGGTGGCTACACCTTC. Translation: CASSLREVIGGYTF.

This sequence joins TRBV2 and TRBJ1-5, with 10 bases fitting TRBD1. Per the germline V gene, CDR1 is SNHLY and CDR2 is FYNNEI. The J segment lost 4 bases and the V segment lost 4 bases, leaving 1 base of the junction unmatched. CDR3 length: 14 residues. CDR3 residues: CASSGQGANQPQHF. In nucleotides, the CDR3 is TGTGCCAGCAGTGGACAGGGGGCGAATCAGCCCCAGCATTTT.

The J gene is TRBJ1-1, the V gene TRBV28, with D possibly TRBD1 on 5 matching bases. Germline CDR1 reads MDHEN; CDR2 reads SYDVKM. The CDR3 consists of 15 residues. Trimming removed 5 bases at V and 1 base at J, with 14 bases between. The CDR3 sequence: CASSDRQFGNTEAFF. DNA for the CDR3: TGTGCCAGCAGTGACCGACAGTTCGGGAACACTGAAGCTTTCTTT.

The CDR3 is CASSPQVSQETQYF. CDR3 in DNA: TGTGCCAGCTCACCGCAGGTGTCCCAAGAGACCCAGTACTTC. This chain connects TRBV18 to TRBJ2-5; no reliable D call. CDR1 and CDR2 from the germline V gene are KGHSH and LQKENI. The CDR3 totals 14 residues. Trimming shortened V by 3 bases and J by 1 base, and 9 bases separated the two germline ends.

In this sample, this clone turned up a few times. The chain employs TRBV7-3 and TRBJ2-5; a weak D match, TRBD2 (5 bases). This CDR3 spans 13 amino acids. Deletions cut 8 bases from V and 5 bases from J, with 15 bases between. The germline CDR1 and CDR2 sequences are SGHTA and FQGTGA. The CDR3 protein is CASSPGIRETQYF. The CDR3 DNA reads TGTGCCAGCTCTCCGGGGATTAGGGAGACCCAGTACTTC.

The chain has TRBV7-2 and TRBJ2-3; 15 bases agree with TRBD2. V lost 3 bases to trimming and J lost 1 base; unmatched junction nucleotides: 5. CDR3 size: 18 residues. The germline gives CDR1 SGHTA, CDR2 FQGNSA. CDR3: CASSFQGLAGGGTDTQYF. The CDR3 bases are TGTGCCAGCAGCTTCCAAGGACTAGCGGGGGGGGGCACAGATACGCAGTATTTT.

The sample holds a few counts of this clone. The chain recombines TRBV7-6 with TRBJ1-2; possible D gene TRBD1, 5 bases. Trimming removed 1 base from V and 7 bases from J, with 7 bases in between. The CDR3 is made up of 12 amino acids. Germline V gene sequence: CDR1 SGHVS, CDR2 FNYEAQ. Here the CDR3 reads CASSLGQGGYTF. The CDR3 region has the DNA TGTGCCAGCAGCTTAGGGCAGGGTGGCTACACCTTC.

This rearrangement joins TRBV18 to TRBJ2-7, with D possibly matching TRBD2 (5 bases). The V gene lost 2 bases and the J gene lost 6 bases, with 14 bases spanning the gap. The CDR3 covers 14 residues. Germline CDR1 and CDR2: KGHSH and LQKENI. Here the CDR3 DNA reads TGTGCCAGCTCACCAAGTCGAGAGGGTAGCGAGCAGTACTTC. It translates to CASSPSREGSEQYF.